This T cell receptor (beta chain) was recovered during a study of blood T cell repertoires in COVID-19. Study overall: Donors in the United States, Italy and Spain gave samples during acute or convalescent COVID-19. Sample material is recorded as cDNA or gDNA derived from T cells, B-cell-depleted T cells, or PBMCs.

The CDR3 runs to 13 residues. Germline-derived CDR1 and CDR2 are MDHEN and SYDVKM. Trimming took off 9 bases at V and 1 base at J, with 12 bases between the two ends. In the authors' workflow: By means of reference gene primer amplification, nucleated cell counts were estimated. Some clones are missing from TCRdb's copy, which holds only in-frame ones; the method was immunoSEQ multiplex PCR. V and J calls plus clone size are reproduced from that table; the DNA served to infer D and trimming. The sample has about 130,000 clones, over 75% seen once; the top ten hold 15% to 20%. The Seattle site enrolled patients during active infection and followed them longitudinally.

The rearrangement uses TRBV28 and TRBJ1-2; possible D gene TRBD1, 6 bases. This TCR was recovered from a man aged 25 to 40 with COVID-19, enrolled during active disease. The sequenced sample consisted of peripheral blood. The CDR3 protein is CASETGNNYGYTF. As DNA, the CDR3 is TGTGCCAGTGAGACAGGAAATAACTATGGCTACACCTTC.